This entry features one TCR beta chain sequence. This record belongs to a study of glioma-infiltrating T cells after dendritic cell vaccination. Primers: 60 V beta forward and 13 J beta reverse. Profiled with immunoSEQ multiplex PCR; TCRdb holds only in-frame clones, not every one. The sample lists about 49,000 clones; 85% were seen once. Trimming cost V 0 bases and J 3 bases; bases outside gene matches: 6. The CDR3 totals 17 residues. Germline CDR1 and CDR2: LGHNA and YSLEER. Patients had residual fresh-frozen tumor tissue and more than two years of survival data. All glioblastoma patients lacked an isocitrate dehydrogenase mutation.

The source of this sequence is a human donor with glioblastoma. The chain uses TRBV4-3 and TRBJ2-1; TRBD2 agrees at 9 bases. The sequenced sample was blood, obtained before dendritic cell vaccination. CDR3 amino acids: CASSQDVTSGHYNEQFF. The CDR3 DNA is TGCGCCAGCAGCCAAGATGTAACTAGCGGGCACTACAATGAGCAGTTCTTC.